This T cell receptor (beta chain) was observed in a study of radiotherapy plus CTLA-4 blockade in lung cancer. For the study at large: Among patients, 15% to 20% showed objective responses, and over 30% had disease control.

General study results and limits: The study found tumor-derived TCR clones expanded in blood after radiotherapy plus ipilimumab. With interferon-beta, early dynamics of blood T cell clones were reported to best predict response.

The study gave focal radiation plus ipilimumab CTLA-4 blockade to patients with chemo-refractory metastatic non-small-cell lung cancer. Unmatched junction bases numbered 12, after V lost 6 bases and J lost 6 bases. CDR1 MDHEN and CDR2 SYDVKM come from the germline V gene. The length of the CDR3 is 15 residues. Assay: immunoSEQ multiplex PCR; the TCRdb copy retains only in-frame clones and omits some. The sample consists of fewer than 100,000 clones, about 84% of them appearing once. This clone was observed a handful of times. Its antigen is still unknown. This material consisted of peripheral blood, taken from a patient treated with radiotherapy plus ipilimumab. The rearrangement links TRBV28 to TRBJ1-2; 8 nucleotides align to TRBD1. The sequence derives from a human donor with non-small cell lung cancer who had stable disease on radiotherapy plus ipilimumab. The CDR3, as DNA: TGTGCCAGCAGCGGACAGGGACGTCGGTCGAATGGCTACACCTTC. Translating gives CASSGQGRRSNGYTF.